This T cell receptor beta chain is from a study of T cell responses to AZD1222 COVID-19 vaccine. Overall study findings and caveats: It should be noted that donors were predominantly white British and more often female, and clonal diversity was possibly underestimated.

As regards this clone: Its target is not known.

Germline trimming cut 4 bases from V and 4 bases from J; bases unmatched to any gene: 8. This CDR3 contains 16 residues. Per the germline V gene, CDR1 is MNHEY and CDR2 is SVGEGT. Produced via immunoSEQ multiplex PCR; TCRdb's table is partial and in-frame only. The sample records 100,000 to 150,000 clones, roughly 92% being singletons. This rearrangement joins TRBV6-2 or TRBV6-3 to TRBJ2-1, with 9 bases that match TRBD2. The sequencing here drew on peripheral blood, taken 28 days after the second AZD1222 dose. This TCR was sampled from an adult who received the AZD1222 COVID-19 vaccine. CDR3 nucleotides: TGTGCCAGCAGTTCCCTATCTAGCGGGATTTACAATGAGCAGTTCTTC. Residues: CASSSLSSGIYNEQFF.